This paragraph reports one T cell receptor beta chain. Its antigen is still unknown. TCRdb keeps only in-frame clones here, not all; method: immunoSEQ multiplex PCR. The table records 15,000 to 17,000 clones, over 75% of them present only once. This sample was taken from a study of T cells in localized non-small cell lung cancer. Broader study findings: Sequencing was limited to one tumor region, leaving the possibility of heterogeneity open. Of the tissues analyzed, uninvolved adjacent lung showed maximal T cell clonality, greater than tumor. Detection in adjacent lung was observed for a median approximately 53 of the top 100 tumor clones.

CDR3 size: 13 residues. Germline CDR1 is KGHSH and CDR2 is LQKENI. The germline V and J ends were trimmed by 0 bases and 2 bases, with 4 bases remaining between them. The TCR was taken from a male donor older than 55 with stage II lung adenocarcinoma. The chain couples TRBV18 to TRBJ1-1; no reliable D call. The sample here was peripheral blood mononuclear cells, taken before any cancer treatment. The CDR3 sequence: CASSPPTNTEAFF. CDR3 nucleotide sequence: TGTGCCAGCTCACCACCTACCAACACTGAAGCTTTCTTT.